The clone carrying this T cell receptor (beta chain) was picked up one time. This sample is part of a study of blood T cell repertoires in COVID-19. The wider study: Nucleic acid was either cDNA or gDNA, and it came from T cells, B-cell-depleted T cells, or PBMCs.

CDR1 and CDR2 (germline): SGHTS, YDEGEE. The V end lost 3 bases, the J end lost 3 bases, and 16 bases lay between the germline ends. This CDR3 has 16 amino acids. Per the original data handling: Reference gene primer amplification yielded estimated nucleated cell counts. Some clones are missing from TCRdb's copy, which holds only in-frame ones; the method was immunoSEQ multiplex PCR. V, J and clone size were drawn from that table, and D and trimming were deduced from the DNA. The sample has fewer than 200,000 clones; roughly 85% are singletons. This receptor was identified in a woman aged 18-29 years who had recovered from COVID-19. The chain has TRBV5-8 and TRBJ1-5, with a tentative D call TRBD1 (6 bases). Sequences were obtained from PBMCs or T cells enriched from blood (not recorded which). The CDR3 DNA reads TGTGCCAGCAGCTGGGAGGGGGGTTGGCACAATCAGCCCCAGCATTTT. The encoded protein is CASSWEGGWHNQPQHF.